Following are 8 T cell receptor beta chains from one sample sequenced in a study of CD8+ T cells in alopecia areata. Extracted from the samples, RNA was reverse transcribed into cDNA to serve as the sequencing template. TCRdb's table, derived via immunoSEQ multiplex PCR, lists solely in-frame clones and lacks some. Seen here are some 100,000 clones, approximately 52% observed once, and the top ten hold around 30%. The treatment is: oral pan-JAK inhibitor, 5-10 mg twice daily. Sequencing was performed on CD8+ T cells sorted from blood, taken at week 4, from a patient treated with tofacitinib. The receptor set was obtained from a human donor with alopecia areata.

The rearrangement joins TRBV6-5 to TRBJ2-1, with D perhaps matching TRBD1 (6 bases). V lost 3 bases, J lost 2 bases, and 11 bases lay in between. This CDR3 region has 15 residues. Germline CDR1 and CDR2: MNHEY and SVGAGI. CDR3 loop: CASSYGQGPYNEQFF. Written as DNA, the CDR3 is TGTGCCAGCAGTTATGGGCAGGGGCCCTACAATGAGCAGTTCTTC.

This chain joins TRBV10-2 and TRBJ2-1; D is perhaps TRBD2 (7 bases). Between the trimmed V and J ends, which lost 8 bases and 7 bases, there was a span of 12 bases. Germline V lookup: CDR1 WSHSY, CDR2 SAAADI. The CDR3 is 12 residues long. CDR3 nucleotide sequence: TGCGCCAGCGGGAGGGGGGAGAATGAGCAGTTCTTC. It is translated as CASGRGENEQFF.

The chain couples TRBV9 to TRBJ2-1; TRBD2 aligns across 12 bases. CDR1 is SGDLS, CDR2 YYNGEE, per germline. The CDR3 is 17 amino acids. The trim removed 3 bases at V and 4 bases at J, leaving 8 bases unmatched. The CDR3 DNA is TGTGCCAGCAGCGGTGGGACTAGCGGGCCCTATTACAATGAGCAGTTCTTC. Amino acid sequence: CASSGGTSGPYYNEQFF.

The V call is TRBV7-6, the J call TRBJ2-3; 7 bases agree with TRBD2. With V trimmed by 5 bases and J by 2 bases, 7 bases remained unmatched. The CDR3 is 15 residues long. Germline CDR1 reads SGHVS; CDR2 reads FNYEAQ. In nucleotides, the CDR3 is TGTGCCAGCAGCCCGGGGGGACGTTACACAGATACGCAGTATTTT. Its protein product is CASSPGGRYTDTQYF.

CDR3: CATSSRTGRDYNEQFF. CDR3 coding DNA: TGTGCCACCAGCAGCAGGACAGGGCGTGACTACAATGAGCAGTTCTTC. The rearrangement joins TRBV15 to TRBJ2-1; 8 nucleotides match TRBD1. CDR3 length: 16 amino acids. The V gene end was trimmed by 3 bases and the J gene end by 3 bases; junction bases not matched to a gene: 7. Germline values: CDR1 LNHNV, CDR2 YYDKDF (reference sequence).

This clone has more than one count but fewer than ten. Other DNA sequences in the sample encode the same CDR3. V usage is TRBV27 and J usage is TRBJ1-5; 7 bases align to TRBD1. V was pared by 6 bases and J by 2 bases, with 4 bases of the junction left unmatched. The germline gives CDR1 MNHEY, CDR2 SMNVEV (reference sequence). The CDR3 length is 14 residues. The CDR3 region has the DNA TGTGCCAGCAGCCTCGGACAGGGCAATCAGCCCCAGCATTTT. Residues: CASSLGQGNQPQHF.

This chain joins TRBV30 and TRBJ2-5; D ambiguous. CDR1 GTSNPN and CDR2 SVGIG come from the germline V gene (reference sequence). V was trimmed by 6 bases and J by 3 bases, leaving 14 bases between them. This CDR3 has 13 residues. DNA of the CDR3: TGTGCCTGCCAAGGACCTTACGAAGAGACCCAGTACTTC. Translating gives CACQGPYEETQYF.

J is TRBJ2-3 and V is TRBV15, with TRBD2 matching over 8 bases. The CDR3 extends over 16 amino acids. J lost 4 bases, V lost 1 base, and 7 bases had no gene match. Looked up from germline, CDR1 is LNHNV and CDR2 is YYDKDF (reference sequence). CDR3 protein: CATSRVGSGGSDTQYF. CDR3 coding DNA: TGTGCCACCAGCAGAGTTGGGAGCGGGGGATCAGATACGCAGTATTTT.